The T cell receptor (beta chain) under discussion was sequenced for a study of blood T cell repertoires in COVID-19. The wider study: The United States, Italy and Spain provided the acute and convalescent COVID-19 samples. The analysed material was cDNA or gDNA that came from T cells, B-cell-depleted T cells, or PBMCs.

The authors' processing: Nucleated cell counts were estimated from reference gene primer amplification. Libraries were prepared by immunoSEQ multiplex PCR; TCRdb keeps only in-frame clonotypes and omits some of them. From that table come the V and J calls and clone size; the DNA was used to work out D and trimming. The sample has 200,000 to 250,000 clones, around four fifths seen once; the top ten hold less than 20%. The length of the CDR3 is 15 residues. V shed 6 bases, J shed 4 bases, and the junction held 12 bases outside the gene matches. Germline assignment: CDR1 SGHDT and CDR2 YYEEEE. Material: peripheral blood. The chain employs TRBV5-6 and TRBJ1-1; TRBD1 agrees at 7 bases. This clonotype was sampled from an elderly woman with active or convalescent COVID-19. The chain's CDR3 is CASTRDPTGATEAFF. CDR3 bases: TGTGCCAGCACCCGTGACCCAACAGGGGCCACTGAAGCTTTCTTT. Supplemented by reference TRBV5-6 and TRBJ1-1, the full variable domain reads DAGVTQSPTHLIKTRGQQVTLRCSPKSGHDTVSWYQQALGQGPQFIFQYYEEEERQRGNFPDRFSGHQFPNYSSELNVNALLLGDSALYLCASTRDPTGATEAFFGQGTRLTVV.